This paragraph reports one TCR beta chain. Its antigen is unidentified. The data are from a study of type 1 regulatory T cells. Turning to the study itself: T-allo10 is an in vitro-generated, Tr1-enriched CD4 T cell product specific for alloantigen.

CDR3 length: 16 residues. Trimming removed 6 bases from V and 5 bases from J; junction bases left unmatched: 14. Via MiXCR, TCRdb re-called the reads, giving one row per CDR3 protein. The sample lists around 69,000 distinct CDR3 sequences, 50% to 70% occurring once. T-allo10 cells from the graft donor were described as anergic, host-alloantigen-specific, and alloantigen-specific suppressors. The V gene is TRBV12-3 or TRBV12-4, the J gene TRBJ2-5; TRBD1 matches 8 bases. Sequencing was done on a sample of cultured T cells, either the whole culture or a sorted T cell fraction (not recorded which). Subset: Tr1-enriched cell product generated in vitro against host alloantigens. This receptor was obtained from a human donor in good health. The CDR3: CASRNGQGSVLETQYF. Written as DNA, the CDR3 is TGTGCCAGCAGGAATGGACAGGGCTCAGTTTTGGAGACCCAGTACTTC.